These T cell receptor beta chains were read from a single sample in a study of neoadjuvant nivolumab and ipilimumab in lung cancer. Assay: immunoSEQ multiplex PCR; the TCRdb copy retains only in-frame clones and omits some. The repertoire holds roughly 39,000 clones, with 80% to 90% as singletons. The specimen comprised peripheral blood, sampled before neoadjuvant nivolumab, alone or with ipilimumab. The source is an adult with non-small cell lung cancer. Each CDR3 is given with its conserved first and last residue. A D gene is named only where the DNA matches it firmly. Part of the rows lack a size; the others show once, few, many or a class for expanded clones.

j_gene	d_gene	abundance	v_gene	CDR3nt	CDR3aa
TRBJ2-7	TRBD2	.	TRBV5-4	TGTGCCAGCAGCCGTCCGGGACTAGCGGGAGTGGCATCCTACGAGCAGTACTTC	CASSRPGLAGVASYEQYF
TRBJ1-5	TRBD1	.	TRBV28	TGTGCCAGCAGTTCGGAAGGGACAGGAACGCAGCCCCAGCATTTT	CASSSEGTGTQPQHF
TRBJ1-1	TRBD1	.	TRBV4-1	TGCGCCAGCAGCTTTCGACAGGGTGGTGGGGAAAAAGCTTTCTTT	CASSFRQGGGEKAFF
TRBJ2-7	TRBD2	.	TRBV30	TGTGCACTCCGGCGGGAGGGCCTCTACGAGCAGTACTTC	CALRREGLYEQYF
TRBJ2-1	TRBD1	.	TRBV5-6	TGTGCCAGCAGCGGAGCGGGACAGGGCTCGAATGAGCAGTTCTTC	CASSGAGQGSNEQFF
TRBJ2-5	.	.	TRBV28	TGTGCCAGCAGTTTGGGGGAGGGGGGCCAAGAGACCCAGTACTTC	CASSLGEGGQETQYF
TRBJ2-6	.	once	TRBV4-1	TGCGCCAGCAGCCAAGAGCAGGGTGCCTTCTCTGGGGCCAACGTCCTGACTTTC	CASSQEQGAFSGANVLTF
TRBJ2-1	TRBD2	.	TRBV14	TGTGCCAGCAGCCCCCGCCTAGCGGGAGTTTCCTACAATGAGCAGTTCTTC	CASSPRLAGVSYNEQFF
TRBJ2-7	.	.	TRBV4-3	TGCGCCAGCAGCCAAGTTTGGGGGGACGAGCAGTACTTC	CASSQVWGDEQYF
TRBJ2-3	.	.	TRBV11-1	TGTGCCAGCAGCTTAGCGCGTAGCACAGATACGCAGTATTTT	CASSLARSTDTQYF
TRBJ1-5	.	.	TRBV10-3	TGTGCCATCAGGGAGGGTGACACCCAGCATTTT	CAIREGDTQHF
TRBJ2-1	.	.	TRBV18	TGTGCCAGCTCACCACCGCCAGTTGCTGAGCAGTTCTTC	CASSPPPVAEQFF
TRBJ1-3	.	.	TRBV18	TGTGCCAGCTCACCTCCCAGCGTGGATGTCACGAGCTCTGGAAACACCATATATTTT	CASSPPSVDVTSSGNTIYF
TRBJ1-2	.	.	TRBV9	TGTGCCAGCAGCCCCACGCCTGTCATCCTTAACTATGGCTACACCTTC	CASSPTPVILNYGYTF
TRBJ1-2	.	.	TRBV29-1	TGCAGCGTTGAAGATCTCGGGGGAGCTAACTATGGCTACACCTTC	CSVEDLGGANYGYTF
TRBJ1-1	TRBD1	.	TRBV7-6	TGTGCCAGCAGCCTAGGGACAGACACTGAAGCTTTCTTT	CASSLGTDTEAFF
TRBJ2-7	TRBD2	.	TRBV5-1	TGCGCCAGCAGCGGGACTAGCGGGAGTACCTACGAGCAGTACTTC	CASSGTSGSTYEQYF
TRBJ2-1	TRBD2	.	TRBV14	TGTGCCAGCAGCCATACTAGCGTCGAGCAGTTCTTC	CASSHTSVEQFF